The clone carrying this T cell receptor (beta chain) was counted a single time. The antigen remains undetermined. The sample comes from a study of shared clonotypes between healthy human individuals. The V end was cut by 7 bases, the J end by 2 bases, with 16 bases between. The CDR3 consists of 15 residues. Germline assignment: CDR1 SNHLY and CDR2 FYNNEI. Only in-frame clones appear in the TCRdb table, and some are missing; sequencing was by immunoSEQ multiplex PCR. There are 2 million or so clones in the sample; about 95% occur only once, and approximately 1.2% lies in the top ten. The naive CD8 fraction comprised CD45RO-negative cells positively selected for CCR7 and excluded terminally differentiated effector memory CD45RA+ cells. Points from the study as a whole: Larger richness was generally estimated for naive than memory subsets. Generation probabilities were higher for clonotypes shared across all four sorted-subset donors than for unshared ones. Sequencing depth was expected to affect clonotype sharing among donors.

V is TRBV2 and J is TRBJ2-3; no clear D. The sequence derives from a man between 18 and 29 years old in good health. Sequencing used naive CD8+ T cells sorted from blood. The CDR3 DNA sequence: TGTGCCAGCATTTCCGGATTCCCAAACACAGATACGCAGTATTTT. Amino acids: CASISGFPNTDTQYF.